This T cell receptor beta chain was captured by sequencing in a study of blood T cell repertoires in COVID-19. Study at large: Sources were T cells, B-cell-depleted T cells, or PBMCs; the material itself was cDNA or gDNA.

Categorization into cohorts depended on clinical history that participants reported. Cohort 3 donors counted as recovered after two negative PCRs, clearance, or resolved symptoms. Authors' data handling: Amplification of reference gene primers was used by the study to estimate nucleated cell counts. Measured with immunoSEQ multiplex PCR; TCRdb has only the in-frame clones, and not every one. D and trimming were read from the DNA, whereas the V and J calls and clone size are those reported in that table. Of approximately 320,000 clones listed, roughly 90% are singletons. The V and J ends lost 0 bases and 9 bases respectively, with 12 bases between them. Germline V lookup: CDR1 KGHSH, CDR2 LQKENI. CDR3 length equals 14 residues.

This clonotype originated in a woman aged 18 to 35 who had recovered from COVID-19. The sample comprised PBMCs or T cells enriched from blood (not recorded which). The rearrangement links TRBV18 to TRBJ2-1, with D maybe TRBD2 (6 bases). In DNA, the CDR3 is TGTGCCAGCTCACCACCTTTGGACGGGAGTGAGCAGTTCTTC. Amino acid sequence: CASSPPLDGSEQFF.